The clone carrying this T cell receptor (beta chain) was counted between two and nine times. Its target is unknown. TCRdb used MiXCR to reprocess the reads, holding one entry per CDR3 protein. This repertoire shows roughly 920,000 distinct CDR3 sequences, 25% to 40% found once; its top ten account for around 15%. These data come from a study of T cell repertoires in cytomegalovirus infection. Study context: Public TCR beta signatures marked donors with CMV infection and the matching HLA.

This clonotype was obtained from a human donor in good health (CMV status not recorded). Some clones in this sample may be carry-over from other donors' samples. The source was cultured CD8+ T cells from PBMCs, collected from culture after CMV antigen stimulation.

The CDR3 here is CASSSRTHGYEQFF. As DNA, the CDR3 is TGCGCCAGCAGTTCGCGGACACACGGATATGAGCAGTTCTTC. This chain joins TRBV10-1 and TRBJ2-1, with D tentatively TRBD1 (5 bases). Germline V CDR1 and CDR2: WNHNN, SYGVQD (reference sequence). The ends were cut back, 5 bases at V and 8 bases at J, with 16 bases in the middle. The CDR3 spans 14 residues.